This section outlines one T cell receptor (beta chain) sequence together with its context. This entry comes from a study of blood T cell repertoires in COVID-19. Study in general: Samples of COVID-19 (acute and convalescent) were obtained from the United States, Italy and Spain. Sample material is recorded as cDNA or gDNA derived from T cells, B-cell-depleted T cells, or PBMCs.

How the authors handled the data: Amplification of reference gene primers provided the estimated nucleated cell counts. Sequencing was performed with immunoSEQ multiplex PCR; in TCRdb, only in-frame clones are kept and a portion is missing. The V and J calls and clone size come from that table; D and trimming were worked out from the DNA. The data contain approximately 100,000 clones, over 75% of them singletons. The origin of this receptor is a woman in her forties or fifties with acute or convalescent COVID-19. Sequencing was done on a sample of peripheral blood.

Here the CDR3 reads CASSRIASETQYF. CDR3 bases: TGCGCCAGCAGCCGTATAGCGTCAGAGACCCAGTACTTC. V and J are TRBV5-1 and TRBJ2-5; tentatively, D is TRBD2 (5 bases). The CDR3 consists of 13 residues. V was cut by 4 bases and J by 4 bases, with 11 bases left in between. The germline V gene encodes CDR1 SGHRS and CDR2 YFSETQ.